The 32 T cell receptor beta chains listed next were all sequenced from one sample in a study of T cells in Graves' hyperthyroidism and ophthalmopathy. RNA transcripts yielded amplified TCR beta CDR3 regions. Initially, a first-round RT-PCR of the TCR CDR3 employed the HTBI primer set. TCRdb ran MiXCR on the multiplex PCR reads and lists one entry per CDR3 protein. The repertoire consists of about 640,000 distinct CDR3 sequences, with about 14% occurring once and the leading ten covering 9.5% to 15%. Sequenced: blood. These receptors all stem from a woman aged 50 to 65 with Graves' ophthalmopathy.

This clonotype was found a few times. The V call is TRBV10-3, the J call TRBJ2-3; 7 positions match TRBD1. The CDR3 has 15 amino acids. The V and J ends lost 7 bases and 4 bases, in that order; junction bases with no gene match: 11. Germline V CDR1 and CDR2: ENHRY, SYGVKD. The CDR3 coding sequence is TGTGCCATCATGGGGACAGTCGCTAGGGCAGATACGCAGTATTTT. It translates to CAIMGTVARADTQYF.

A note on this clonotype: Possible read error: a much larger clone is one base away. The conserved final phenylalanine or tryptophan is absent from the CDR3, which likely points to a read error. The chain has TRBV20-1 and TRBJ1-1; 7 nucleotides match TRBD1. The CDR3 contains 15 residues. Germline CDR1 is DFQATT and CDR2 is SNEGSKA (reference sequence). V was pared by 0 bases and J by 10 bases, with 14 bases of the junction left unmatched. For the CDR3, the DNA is TGCAGTGCTAGAGACGGACAGGAGGTGTTAGGGGGAGCTTTCCTT. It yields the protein CSARDGQEVLGGAFL.

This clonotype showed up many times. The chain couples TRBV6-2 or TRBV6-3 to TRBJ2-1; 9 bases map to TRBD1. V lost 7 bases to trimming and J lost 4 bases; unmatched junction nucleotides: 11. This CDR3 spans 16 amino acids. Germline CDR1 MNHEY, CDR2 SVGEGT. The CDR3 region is CASISYGGQGYNEQFF. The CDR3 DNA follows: TGTGCCAGCATCTCTTACGGGGGACAGGGATACAATGAGCAGTTCTTC.

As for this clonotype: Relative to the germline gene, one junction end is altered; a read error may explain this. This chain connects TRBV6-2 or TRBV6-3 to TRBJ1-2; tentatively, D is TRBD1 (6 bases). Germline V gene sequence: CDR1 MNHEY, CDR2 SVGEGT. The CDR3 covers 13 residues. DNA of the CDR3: TGTGCCAGCAGTCACTCAGGGGTTGATGGCTACACCTTC. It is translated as CASSHSGVDGYTF.

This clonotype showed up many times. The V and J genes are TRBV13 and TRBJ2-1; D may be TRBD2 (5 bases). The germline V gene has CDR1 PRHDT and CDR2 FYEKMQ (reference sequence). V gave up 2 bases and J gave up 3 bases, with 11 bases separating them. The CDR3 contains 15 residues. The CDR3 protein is CASSLQLGNYNEQFF. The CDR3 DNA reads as TGTGCCAGCAGCTTACAACTAGGCAACTACAATGAGCAGTTCTTC.

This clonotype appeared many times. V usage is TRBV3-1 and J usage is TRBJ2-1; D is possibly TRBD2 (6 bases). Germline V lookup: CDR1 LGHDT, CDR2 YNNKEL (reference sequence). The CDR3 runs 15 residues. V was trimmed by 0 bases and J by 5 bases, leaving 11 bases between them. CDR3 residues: CASSQDGGLDNEQFF. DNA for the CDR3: TGTGCCAGCAGCCAAGACGGGGGATTAGACAATGAGCAGTTCTTC.

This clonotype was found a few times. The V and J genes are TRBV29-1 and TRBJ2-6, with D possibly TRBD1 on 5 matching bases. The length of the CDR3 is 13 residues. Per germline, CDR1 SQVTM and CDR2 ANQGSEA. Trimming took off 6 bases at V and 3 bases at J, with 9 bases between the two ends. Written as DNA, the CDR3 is TGCAGCGTACCAGGGAATGGGGCCAACGTCCTGACTTTC. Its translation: CSVPGNGANVLTF.

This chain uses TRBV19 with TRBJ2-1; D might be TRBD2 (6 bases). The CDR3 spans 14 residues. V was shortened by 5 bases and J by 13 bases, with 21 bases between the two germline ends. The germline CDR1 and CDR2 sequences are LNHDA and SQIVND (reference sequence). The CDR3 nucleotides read TGTGCCAGTAGTCGGGGGTTGAGGACGTGGTACCAGTTCTTC. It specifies CASSRGLRTWYQFF.

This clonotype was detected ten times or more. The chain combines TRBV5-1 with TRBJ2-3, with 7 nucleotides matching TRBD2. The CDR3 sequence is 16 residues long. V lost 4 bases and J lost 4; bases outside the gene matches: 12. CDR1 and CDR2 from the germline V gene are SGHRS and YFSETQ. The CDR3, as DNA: TGCGCCAGCAGCCCCCGAGTAGCGGGTGATGCAGATACGCAGTATTTT. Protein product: CASSPRVAGDADTQYF. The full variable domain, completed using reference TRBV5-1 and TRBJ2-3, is KAGVTQTPRYLIKTRGQQVTLSCSPISGHRSVSWYQQTPGQGLQFLFEYFSETQRNKGNFPGRFSGRQFSNSRSEMNVSTLELGDSALYLCASSPRVAGDADTQYFGPGTRLTVL.

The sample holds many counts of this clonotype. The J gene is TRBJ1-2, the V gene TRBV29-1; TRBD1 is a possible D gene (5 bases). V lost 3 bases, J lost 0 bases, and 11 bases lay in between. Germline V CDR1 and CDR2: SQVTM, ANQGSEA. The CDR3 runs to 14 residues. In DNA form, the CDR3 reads TGCAGCGTTGACCCGACAGTCACTAACTATGGCTACACCTTC. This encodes CSVDPTVTNYGYTF. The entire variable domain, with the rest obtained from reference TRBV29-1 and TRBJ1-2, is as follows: SAVISQKPSRDICQRGTSLTIQCQVDSQVTMMFWYRQQPGQSLTLIATANQGSEATYESGFVIDKFPISRPNLTFSTLTVSNMSPEDSSIYLCSVDPTVTNYGYTFGSGTRLTVV.

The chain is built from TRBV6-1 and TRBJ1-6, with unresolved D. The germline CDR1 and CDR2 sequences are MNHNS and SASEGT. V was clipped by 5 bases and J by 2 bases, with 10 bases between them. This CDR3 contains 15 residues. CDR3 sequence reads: CASSTQSPYNSPLHF. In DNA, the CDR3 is TGTGCCAGCAGTACCCAGAGCCCCTATAATTCACCCCTCCACTTT.

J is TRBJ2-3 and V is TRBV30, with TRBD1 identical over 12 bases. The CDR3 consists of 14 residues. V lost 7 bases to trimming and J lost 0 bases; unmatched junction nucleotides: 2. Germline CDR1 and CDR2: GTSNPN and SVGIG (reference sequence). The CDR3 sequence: CALGQGASTDTQYF. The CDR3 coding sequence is TGTGCCTTGGGACAGGGGGCGAGCACAGATACGCAGTATTTT.

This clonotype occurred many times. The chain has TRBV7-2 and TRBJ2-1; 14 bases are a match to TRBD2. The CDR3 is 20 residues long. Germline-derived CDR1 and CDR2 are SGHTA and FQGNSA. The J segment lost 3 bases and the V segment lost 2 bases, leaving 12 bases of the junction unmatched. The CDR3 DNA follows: TGTGCCAGCAGCTTATCGGCGGGGACTAGCGGGAGAGGGGGCTACAATGAGCAGTTCTTC. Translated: CASSLSAGTSGRGGYNEQFF.

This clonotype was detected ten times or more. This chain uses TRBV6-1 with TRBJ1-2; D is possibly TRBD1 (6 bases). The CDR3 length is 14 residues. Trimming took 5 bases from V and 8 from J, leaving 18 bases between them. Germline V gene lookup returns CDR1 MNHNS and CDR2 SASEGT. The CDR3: CASSTGTGGGGYTF. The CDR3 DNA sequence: TGTGCCAGCAGTACCGGGACGGGAGGGGGAGGCTACACCTTC.

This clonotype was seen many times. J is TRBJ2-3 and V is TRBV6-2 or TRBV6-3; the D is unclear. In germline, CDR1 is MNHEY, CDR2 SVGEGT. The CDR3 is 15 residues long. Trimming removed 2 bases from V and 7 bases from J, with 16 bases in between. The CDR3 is CASSYRRKSQNTQYF. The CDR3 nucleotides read TGTGCCAGCAGTTACAGGCGGAAATCACAAAATACGCAGTATTTT.

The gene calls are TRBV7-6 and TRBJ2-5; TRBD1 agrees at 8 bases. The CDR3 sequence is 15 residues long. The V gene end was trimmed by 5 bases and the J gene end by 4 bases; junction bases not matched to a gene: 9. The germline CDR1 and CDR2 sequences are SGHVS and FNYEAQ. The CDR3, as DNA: TGTGCCAGCAGCAACACCCCAGGGGGCCGAGAGACCCAGTACTTC. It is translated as CASSNTPGGRETQYF.

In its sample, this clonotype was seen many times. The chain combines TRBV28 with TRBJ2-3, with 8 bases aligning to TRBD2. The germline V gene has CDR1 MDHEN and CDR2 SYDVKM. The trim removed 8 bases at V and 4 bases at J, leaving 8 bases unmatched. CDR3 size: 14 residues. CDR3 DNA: TGTGCCAGCTCATCGGGAGGGCCGTCAGATACGCAGTATTTT. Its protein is CASSSGGPSDTQYF.

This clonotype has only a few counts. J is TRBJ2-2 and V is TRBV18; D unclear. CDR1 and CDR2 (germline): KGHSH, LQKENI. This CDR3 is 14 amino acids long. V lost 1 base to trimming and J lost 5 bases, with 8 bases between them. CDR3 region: CASSPQSVTGELFF. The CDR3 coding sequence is TGTGCCAGCTCACCACAATCGGTAACCGGGGAGCTGTTTTTT.

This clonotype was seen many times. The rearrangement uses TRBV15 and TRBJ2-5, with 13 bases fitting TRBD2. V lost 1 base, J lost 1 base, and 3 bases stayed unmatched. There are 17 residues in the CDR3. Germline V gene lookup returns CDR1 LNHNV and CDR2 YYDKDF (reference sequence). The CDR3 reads CATSRGGLAGFQETQYF. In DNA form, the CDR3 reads TGTGCCACCAGCAGAGGGGGACTAGCGGGATTCCAAGAGACCCAGTACTTC.

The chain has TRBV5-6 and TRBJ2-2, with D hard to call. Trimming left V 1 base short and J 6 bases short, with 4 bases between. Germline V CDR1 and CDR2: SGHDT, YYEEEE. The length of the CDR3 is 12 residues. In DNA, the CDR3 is TGTGCCAGCAGCTTGACAGCCGGGGAGCTGTTTTTT. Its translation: CASSLTAGELFF. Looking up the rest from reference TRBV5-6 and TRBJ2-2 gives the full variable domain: DAGVTQSPTHLIKTRGQQVTLRCSPKSGHDTVSWYQQALGQGPQFIFQYYEEEERQRGNFPDRFSGHQFPNYSSELNVNALLLGDSALYLCASSLTAGELFFGEGSRLTVL.

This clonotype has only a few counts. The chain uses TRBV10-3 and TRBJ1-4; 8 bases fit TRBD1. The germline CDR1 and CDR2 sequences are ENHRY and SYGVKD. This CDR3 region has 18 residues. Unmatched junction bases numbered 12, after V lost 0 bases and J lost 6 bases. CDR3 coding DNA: TGTGCCATCAGTGAGTCTAAGACCCTGGACAGGGAACATGAAAAACTGTTTTTT. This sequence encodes CAISESKTLDREHEKLFF.

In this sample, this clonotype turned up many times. The DNA of the CDR3 is TGTGCCAGCAGCTTCGCGCGGGACAGGGACAACAATGAGCAGTTCTTC. As protein: CASSFARDRDNNEQFF. The V and J genes are TRBV7-9 and TRBJ2-1, with 9 bases lining up with TRBD1. Germline V gives CDR1 SEHNR, CDR2 FQNEAQ (reference sequence). The CDR3 spans 16 residues. The J segment lost 5 bases and the V segment lost 3 bases, leaving 8 bases of the junction unmatched.

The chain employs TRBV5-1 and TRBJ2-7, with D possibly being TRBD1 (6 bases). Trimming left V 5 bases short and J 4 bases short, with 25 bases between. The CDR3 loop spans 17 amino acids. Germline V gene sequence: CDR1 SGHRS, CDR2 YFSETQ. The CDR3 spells CASSPVGTTGSSYEQYF. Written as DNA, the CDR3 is TGCGCCAGCAGTCCGGTCGGCACTACAGGGTCAAGTTACGAGCAGTACTTC.

Here the CDR3 DNA reads TGCAGCGTATATTCCGGGACTAGTGACTACGAGCAGTACTTC. Its translation: CSVYSGTSDYEQYF. V usage is TRBV29-1 and J usage is TRBJ2-7; the match to TRBD2 covers 8 bases. With 6 bases clipped from V and 3 bases from J, the junction kept 10 bases outside the gene matches. Germline V gene data show CDR1 as SQVTM and CDR2 as ANQGSEA. The CDR3 is 14 amino acids.

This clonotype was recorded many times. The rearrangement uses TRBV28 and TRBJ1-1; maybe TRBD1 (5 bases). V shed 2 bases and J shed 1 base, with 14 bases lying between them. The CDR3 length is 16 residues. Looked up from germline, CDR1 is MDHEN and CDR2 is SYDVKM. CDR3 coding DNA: TGTGCCAGCAGTTTAATCGAGGGGCTTCGGAACACTGAAGCTTTCTTT. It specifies CASSLIEGLRNTEAFF.

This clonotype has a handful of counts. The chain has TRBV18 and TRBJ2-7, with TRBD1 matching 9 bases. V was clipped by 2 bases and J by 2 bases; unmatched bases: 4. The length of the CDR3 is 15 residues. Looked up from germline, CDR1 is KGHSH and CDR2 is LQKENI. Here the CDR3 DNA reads TGTGCCAGCTCACCAAATGGACAGGGGACCTACGAGCAGTACTTC. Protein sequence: CASSPNGQGTYEQYF.

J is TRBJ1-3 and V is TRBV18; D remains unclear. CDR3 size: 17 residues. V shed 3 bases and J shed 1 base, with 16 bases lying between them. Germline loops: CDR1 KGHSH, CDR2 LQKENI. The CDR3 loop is CASSPNPRTGSGNTIYF. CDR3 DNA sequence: TGTGCCAGCTCACCGAACCCTCGGACGGGTTCTGGAAACACCATATATTTT. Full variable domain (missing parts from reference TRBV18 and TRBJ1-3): NAGVMQNPRHLVRRRGQEARLRCSPMKGHSHVYWYRQLPEEGLKFMVYLQKENIIDESGMPKERFSAEFPKEGPSILRIQQVVRGDSAAYFCASSPNPRTGSGNTIYFGEGSWLTVV.

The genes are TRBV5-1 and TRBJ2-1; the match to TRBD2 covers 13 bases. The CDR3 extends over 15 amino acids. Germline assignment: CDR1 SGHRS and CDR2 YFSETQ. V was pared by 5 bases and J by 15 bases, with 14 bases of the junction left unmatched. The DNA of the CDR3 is TGCGCCAGCAGAATAGACGGACTAGCGGGAGTCGCTTCGTTCTTC. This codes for CASRIDGLAGVASFF. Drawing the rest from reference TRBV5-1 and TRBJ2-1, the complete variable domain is KAGVTQTPRYLIKTRGQQVTLSCSPISGHRSVSWYQQTPGQGLQFLFEYFSETQRNKGNFPGRFSGRQFSNSRSEMNVSTLELGDSALYLCASRIDGLAGVASFFGPGTRLTVL.

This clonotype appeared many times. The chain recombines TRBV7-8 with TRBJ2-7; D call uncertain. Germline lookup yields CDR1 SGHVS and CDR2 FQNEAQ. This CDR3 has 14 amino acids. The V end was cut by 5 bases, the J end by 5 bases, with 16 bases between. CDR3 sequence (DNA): TGTGCCAGCAGCGACTTCCGGGCCGCCAACGAGCAGTACTTC. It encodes CASSDFRAANEQYF.

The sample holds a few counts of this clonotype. CDR3 in amino acids: CASSFSGSIEQFF. The CDR3 DNA reads as TGTGCCAGCAGTTTTTCAGGTTCTATCGAGCAGTTCTTC. V gene TRBV28 combines with J gene TRBJ2-1; D is ambiguous. The ends were cut back, 3 bases at V and 10 bases at J, with 13 bases in the middle. This CDR3 spans 13 amino acids. Germline assignment: CDR1 MDHEN and CDR2 SYDVKM.

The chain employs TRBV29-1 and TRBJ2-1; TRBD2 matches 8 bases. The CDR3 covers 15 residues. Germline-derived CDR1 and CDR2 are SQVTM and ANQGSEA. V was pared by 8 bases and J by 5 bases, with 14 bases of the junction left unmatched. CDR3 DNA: TGCAGCCTTACACGGGGGGGACATCGGAACAATGAGCAGTTCTTC. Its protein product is CSLTRGGHRNNEQFF.

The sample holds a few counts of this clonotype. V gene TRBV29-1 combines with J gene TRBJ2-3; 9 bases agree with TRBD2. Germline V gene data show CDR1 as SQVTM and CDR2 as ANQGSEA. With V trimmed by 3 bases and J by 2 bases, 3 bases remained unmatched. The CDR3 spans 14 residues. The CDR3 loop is CSVETSGHTDTQYF. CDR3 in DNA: TGCAGCGTTGAGACTAGCGGTCACACAGATACGCAGTATTTT.